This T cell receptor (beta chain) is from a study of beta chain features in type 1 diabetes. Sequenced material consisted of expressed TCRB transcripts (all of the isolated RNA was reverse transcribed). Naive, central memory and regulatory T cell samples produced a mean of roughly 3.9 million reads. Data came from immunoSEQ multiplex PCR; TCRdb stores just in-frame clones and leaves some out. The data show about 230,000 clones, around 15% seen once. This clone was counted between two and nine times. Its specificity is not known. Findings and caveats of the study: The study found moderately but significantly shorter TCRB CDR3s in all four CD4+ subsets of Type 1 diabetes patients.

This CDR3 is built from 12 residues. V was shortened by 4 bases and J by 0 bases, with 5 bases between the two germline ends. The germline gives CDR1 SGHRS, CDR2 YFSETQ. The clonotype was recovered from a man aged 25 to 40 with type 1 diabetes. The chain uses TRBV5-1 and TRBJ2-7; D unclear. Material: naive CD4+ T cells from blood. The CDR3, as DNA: TGCGCCAGCAGCGTCCCCTCCTACGAGCAGTACTTC. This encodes CASSVPSYEQYF.